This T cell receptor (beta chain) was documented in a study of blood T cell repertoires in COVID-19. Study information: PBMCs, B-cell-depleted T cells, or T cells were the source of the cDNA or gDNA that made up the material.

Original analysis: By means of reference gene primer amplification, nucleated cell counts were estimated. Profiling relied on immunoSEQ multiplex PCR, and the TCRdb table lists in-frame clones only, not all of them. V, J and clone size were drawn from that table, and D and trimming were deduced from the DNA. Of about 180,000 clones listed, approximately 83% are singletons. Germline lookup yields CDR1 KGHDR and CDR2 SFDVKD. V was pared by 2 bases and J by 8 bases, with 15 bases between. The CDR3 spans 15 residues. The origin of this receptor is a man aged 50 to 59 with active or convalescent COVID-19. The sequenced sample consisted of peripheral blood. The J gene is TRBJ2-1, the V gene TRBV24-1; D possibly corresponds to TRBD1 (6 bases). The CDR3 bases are TGTGCCACCAGTGATTATACTTTGGGACAAGATGAGCAGTTCTTC. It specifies CATSDYTLGQDEQFF.